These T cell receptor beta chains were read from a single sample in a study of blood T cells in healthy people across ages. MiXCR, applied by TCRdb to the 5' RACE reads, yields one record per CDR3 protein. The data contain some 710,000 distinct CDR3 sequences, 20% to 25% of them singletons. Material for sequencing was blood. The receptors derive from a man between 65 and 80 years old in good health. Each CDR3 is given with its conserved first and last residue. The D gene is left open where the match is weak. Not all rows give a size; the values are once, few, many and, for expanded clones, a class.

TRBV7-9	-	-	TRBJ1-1	TGTGCCAGCAGCAGGGCGGCGGACGAAATTGAAGCTTTCTTT	CASSRAADEIEAFF
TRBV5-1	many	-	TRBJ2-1	TGCGCCAGCAGCTTGGAGGGGGTCAGGGGAGACAATGAGCAGTTCTTC	CASSLEGVRGDNEQFF
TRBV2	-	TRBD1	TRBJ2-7	TGTGCCAGCAGCACCGGGACAGGGGGGACCTACGAGCAGTACTTC	CASSTGTGGTYEQYF
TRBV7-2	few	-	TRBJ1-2	TGTGCCAGCAGCTTTCGGACAGACTATGGCTACACCTTC	CASSFRTDYGYTF
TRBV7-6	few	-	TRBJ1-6	TGTGCCAGCAGCTTCGGGGGCCATAATTCACCCCTCCACTTT	CASSFGGHNSPLHF
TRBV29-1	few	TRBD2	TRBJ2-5	TGCAGCGTTGAGTTAGCGGGAGGGGCTCGGTACCAAGAGACCCAGTACTTC	CSVELAGGARYQETQYF
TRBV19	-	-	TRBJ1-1	TGTGCCAGTAGCCCGGCCCCCCGGCAAACTGAAGCTTTCTTT	CASSPAPRQTEAFF
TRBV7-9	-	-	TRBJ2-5	TGTGCCAGCAGCTTTAATTCGGGCGAGACCCAGTACTTC	CASSFNSGETQYF
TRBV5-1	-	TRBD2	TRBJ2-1	TGCGCCAGCAGCTTGGGTTCGCTAGCGGGGGACAATGAGCAGTTCTTC	CASSLGSLAGDNEQFF
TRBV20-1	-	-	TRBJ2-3	TGCAGTGCCCTGGGGGGAACTAGCACAGATACGCAGTATTTT	CSALGGTSTDTQYF